What follows is one TCR beta chain and its context. No antigen is known for it. The entry originates in a study of shared clonotypes between healthy human individuals. Study findings and constraints: Four donors shared about 5% of their naive CD4 clonotypes.

Naive-designated CD8 cells lacked CD45RO, were positively enriched for CCR7, and omitted terminally differentiated effector memory CD45RA+ cells. Nashville, Tennessee was home to all donors, who were Caucasian adults. Germline loops: CDR1 MDHEN, CDR2 SYDVKM. Trimming removed 6 bases from V and 5 bases from J, with 13 bases in between. CDR3 length: 13 amino acids. The data were produced by immunoSEQ multiplex PCR, yet TCRdb's version contains in-frame clones alone and is incomplete. The data show over 750,000 clones, about 96% seen once. Sequencing input: naive CD8+ T cells sorted from blood. The rearrangement joins TRBV28 to TRBJ2-5, with unresolved D. The sequence was obtained from a man aged 30 to 39 in good health. This CDR3 is CASRFTREETQYF. The CDR3 DNA sequence: TGTGCCAGCAGGTTCACCCGCGAGGAGACCCAGTACTTC.